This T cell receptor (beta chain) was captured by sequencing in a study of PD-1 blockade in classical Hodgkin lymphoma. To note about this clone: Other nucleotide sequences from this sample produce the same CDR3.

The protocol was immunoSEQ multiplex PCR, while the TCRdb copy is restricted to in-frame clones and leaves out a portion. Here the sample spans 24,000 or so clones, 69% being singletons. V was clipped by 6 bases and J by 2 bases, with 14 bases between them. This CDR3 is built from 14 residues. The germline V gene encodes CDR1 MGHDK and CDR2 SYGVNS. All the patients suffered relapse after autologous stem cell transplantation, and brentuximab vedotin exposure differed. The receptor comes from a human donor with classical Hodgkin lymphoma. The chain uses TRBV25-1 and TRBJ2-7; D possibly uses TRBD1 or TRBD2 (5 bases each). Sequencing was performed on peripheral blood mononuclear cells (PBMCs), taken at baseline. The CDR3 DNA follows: TGTGCCAGCAGCCCCAGGGACCGGGCCTACGAGCAGTACTTC. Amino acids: CASSPRDRAYEQYF.